What follows are 22 T cell receptor beta chains derived from one specimen sequenced in a study of shared clonotypes between healthy human individuals. Assay used: immunoSEQ multiplex PCR; TCRdb lists only in-frame clones, some missing. Among about 520,000 clones, almost 80% were seen once, and the ten largest hold around 12%. Sequenced input: PBMCs. The receptors come from a woman aged 40 to 50 in good health. Some clones in this sample may be carry-over from other donors' samples.

The CDR3 bases are TGTGCCAGCAGCCAAAACCCGCAGGGATCGGCTGGAAACACCATATATTTT. It is translated as CASSQNPQGSAGNTIYF. The chain joins TRBV7-6 to TRBJ1-3; D possibly corresponds to TRBD1 (5 bases). The CDR3 is made up of 17 amino acids. The V and J ends lost 5 bases and 2 bases respectively, with 19 bases between them. Germline values: CDR1 SGHVS, CDR2 FNYEAQ.

J is TRBJ2-1 and V is TRBV12-5; TRBD2 agrees at 10 bases. The germline V gene has CDR1 LGHNT and CDR2 FRNRAP. The CDR3 extends over 19 amino acids. Germline trimming cut 0 bases from V and 9 bases from J; bases unmatched to any gene: 17. The CDR3 spells CASGLVLGGSGRASREQFF. The CDR3 nucleotides read TGTGCTAGTGGTTTGGTACTGGGGGGCAGCGGGAGGGCCTCGCGTGAGCAGTTCTTC.

This sequence joins TRBV19 and TRBJ1-1; D remains unclear. The V gene lost 5 bases and the J gene lost 11 bases, with 18 bases spanning the gap. The CDR3 runs 13 residues. Looked up from germline, CDR1 is LNHDA and CDR2 is SQIVND (reference sequence). The CDR3 spells CASSAPDVRRAFF. The CDR3 DNA is TGTGCCAGTAGTGCGCCGGACGTCCGACGGGCTTTCTTT. The entire variable domain, with the rest obtained from reference TRBV19 and TRBJ1-1, is as follows: DGGITQSPKYLFRKEGQNVTLSCEQNLNHDAMYWYRQDPGQGLRLIYYSQIVNDFQKGDIAEGYSVSREKKESFPLTVTSAQKNPTAFYLCASSAPDVRRAFFGQGTRLTVV.

This chain uses TRBV5-4 with TRBJ2-2; D possibly corresponds to TRBD1 (6 bases). V was shortened by 3 bases and J by 5 bases, with 17 bases between the two germline ends. CDR3 length: 16 residues. Germline CDR1 is SGHNT and CDR2 is YYREEE (reference sequence). CDR3 loop: CASSSGVVGTTGELFF. The CDR3 DNA is TGTGCCAGCAGCTCAGGGGTGGTCGGAACAACCGGGGAGCTGTTTTTT.

The V call is TRBV12-5, the J call TRBJ2-1; 7 bases fit TRBD1. Germline V gene lookup returns CDR1 LGHNT and CDR2 FRNRAP. V gave up 0 bases and J gave up 5 bases; unmatched junction bases: 7. The CDR3 length is 16 residues. CDR3 sequence: CASGLVLGTANNEQFF. DNA for the CDR3: TGTGCTAGTGGTTTGGTACTTGGGACAGCTAACAATGAGCAGTTCTTC.

This chain links TRBV11-2 with TRBJ2-1; TRBD2 agrees at 14 bases. Germline V lookup: CDR1 SGHAT, CDR2 FQNNGV. The CDR3 spans 16 residues. J gave up 8 bases and V 4 bases, and 7 bases lay outside the gene matches. CDR3 loop: CASSSRLAGGPYEQFF. The CDR3 bases are TGTGCCAGCAGCTCCCGACTAGCGGGAGGGCCCTATGAGCAGTTCTTC.

Only a few counts were recorded for this clone. The rearrangement joins TRBV5-4 to TRBJ2-3, with 8 bases that match TRBD2. V gave up 0 bases and J gave up 5 bases; unmatched junction bases: 5. This CDR3 has 15 residues. Germline loops: CDR1 SGHNT, CDR2 YYREEE (reference sequence). As DNA, the CDR3 is TGTGCCAGCAGCTTGGAGCGGGAGATGGGAGATACGCAGTATTTT. Encoded protein: CASSLEREMGDTQYF.

Concerning this clone itself: The sample carries other DNA sequences with the same CDR3. V and J are TRBV2 and TRBJ2-7, with D unclear. The CDR3 has 10 amino acids. V was shortened by 5 bases and J by 5 bases, with 4 bases between the two germline ends. Germline loops: CDR1 SNHLY, CDR2 FYNNEI. The CDR3 nucleotides are TGTGCCAGCAGTTTGCACGAGCAGTACTTC. It yields the protein CASSLHEQYF.

This chain uses TRBV29-1 with TRBJ2-7, with a weak D call TRBD2 (5 bases). Germline V gene data show CDR1 as SQVTM and CDR2 as ANQGSEA. The CDR3 spans 12 residues. The V gene lost 4 bases and the J gene lost 5 bases, with 12 bases spanning the gap. The CDR3 sequence is CSVGLAGNEQYF. The CDR3 coding sequence is TGCAGCGTTGGTCTAGCCGGGAACGAGCAGTACTTC.

The gene calls are TRBV19 and TRBJ2-7, with TRBD2 identical over 12 bases. The CDR3 is 15 amino acids. Germline assignment: CDR1 LNHDA and CDR2 SQIVND (reference sequence). V gave up 4 bases and J gave up 6 bases; unmatched junction bases: 7. The CDR3, as DNA: TGTGCCAGTAGTAAGACTAGCGGGAGTTCAAGCGAGCAGTACTTC. As protein: CASSKTSGSSSEQYF.

A word on this clone: A read error is likely here: a far larger clone is one base away. Within the sample, other DNA sequences also encode this same CDR3. V gene TRBV5-1 combines with J gene TRBJ1-1, with D tentatively TRBD1 (5 bases). CDR1 and CDR2 from the germline V gene are SGHRS and YFSETQ. This CDR3 region has 13 residues. The CDR3 here is CASSLQGAPEAFF. The CDR3, as DNA: TGCGCCAGCAGCTTGCAGGGTGCGCCTGAAGCCTTCTTT.

CDR3 amino acids: CASSSTGFGNIQYF. CDR3 nucleotides: TGTGCCAGCAGCTCGACAGGGTTCGGGAACATTCAGTACTTC. The chain couples TRBV7-8 to TRBJ2-4, with 7 bases fitting TRBD1. The V gene end was trimmed by 4 bases and the J gene end by 7 bases; junction bases not matched to a gene: 7. The CDR3 contains 14 residues. Germline V gene lookup returns CDR1 SGHVS and CDR2 FQNEAQ.

The chain is built from TRBV15 and TRBJ2-1; TRBD1 is a possible D gene (6 bases). CDR3 size: 15 residues. Per germline, CDR1 LNHNV and CDR2 YYDKDF (reference sequence). Between the trimmed V and J ends, which lost 0 bases and 9 bases, there was a span of 15 bases. The CDR3 coding sequence is TGTGCCACCAGCAGAGATAGGACCCAAGGGGGTGAGCAGTTCTTC. Translation: CATSRDRTQGGEQFF.

The CDR3, as DNA: TGTGCCAGCAGCCCACTAGCGGGAAGGTGGACCGGGGAGCTGTTTTTT. Its translation is CASSPLAGRWTGELFF. The chain uses TRBV6-6 and TRBJ2-2, with 10 bases identical to TRBD2. Trimming removed 6 bases from V and 5 bases from J; junction bases left unmatched: 9. CDR3 size: 16 residues. Germline-derived CDR1 and CDR2 are MNHNY and SVGAGI (reference sequence).

The chain is built from TRBV2 and TRBJ2-4, with 8 bases matching TRBD2. This CDR3 comprises 17 residues. With V trimmed by 2 bases and J by 1 base, 7 bases remained unmatched. The germline V gene has CDR1 SNHLY and CDR2 FYNNEI. CDR3 in DNA: TGTGCCAGCAGTGAAAACGGGAGGGCCCCGGCCAAAAACATTCAGTACTTC. Its protein is CASSENGRAPAKNIQYF.

V gene TRBV7-9 combines with J gene TRBJ2-1; D is undetermined. The CDR3 is 14 amino acids. The ends were cut back, 5 bases at V and 7 bases at J, with 15 bases in the middle. Germline V CDR1 and CDR2: SEHNR, FQNEAQ (reference sequence). CDR3: CASSTRPAANEQFF. CDR3 DNA sequence: TGTGCCAGCAGCACCCGACCCGCTGCAAATGAGCAGTTCTTC. The full variable domain, in which reference TRBV7-9 and TRBJ2-1 provide the parts outside the CDR3, is DTGVSQNPRHKITKRGQNVTFRCDPISEHNRLYWYRQTLGQGPEFLTYFQNEAQLEKSRLLSDRFSAERPKGSFSTLEIQRTEQGDSAMYLCASSTRPAANEQFFGPGTRLTVL.

The V call is TRBV7-3, the J call TRBJ2-1; D is perhaps TRBD2 (5 bases). The CDR3 sequence is 16 residues long. Germline assignment: CDR1 SGHTA and CDR2 FQGTGA. V was pared by 1 base and J by 0 bases, with 10 bases between. The CDR3 spells CASSLNPGGSYNEQFF. CDR3 sequence (DNA): TGTGCCAGCAGCTTAAACCCAGGAGGCTCCTACAATGAGCAGTTCTTC.

With respect to this clone: A far larger clone is one base from this, pointing to a likely read error. This rearrangement joins TRBV4-2 to TRBJ1-2; perhaps TRBD1 as D (5 bases). V shed 0 bases and J shed 3 bases, with 14 bases lying between them. Germline V gene lookup returns CDR1 LGHNA and CDR2 YNFKEQ. This CDR3 is built from 16 residues. The CDR3: CASSQDLGAEDYGYTF. Here the CDR3 DNA reads TGTGCCAGCAGCCAAGATCTAGGGGCGGAGGACTATGGCTACACCTTC.

This chain uses TRBV6-5 with TRBJ1-3, with D maybe TRBD1 (6 bases). The V gene lost 2 bases and the J gene lost 4 bases, with 9 bases spanning the gap. Germline V gives CDR1 MNHEY, CDR2 SVGAGI. The CDR3 is 14 amino acids. Here the CDR3 reads CASSYGTSGNTIYF. CDR3 sequence (DNA): TGTGCCAGCAGTTACGGGACATCAGGAAACACCATATATTTT.

Concerning this clone: One end of the junction fails to match germline, which may point to a read error. This chain connects TRBV7-7 to TRBJ2-3; D is unresolved. From germline, CDR1 is SSHAT and CDR2 FNYEAQ (reference sequence). CDR3 length: 13 amino acids. As DNA, the CDR3 is TGTGCTAGCAGCCCGGCGACCTCAGATACGCAGTATTTT. It translates to CASSPATSDTQYF.

This chain links TRBV5-1 with TRBJ2-3; the D gene is possibly TRBD1 (6 bases). CDR3 length equals 18 residues. V dropped 0 bases and J dropped 1 base, with 18 bases sitting between them. The germline CDR1 and CDR2 sequences are SGHRS and YFSETQ. CDR3 nucleotides: TGCGCCAGCAGCTTGGGCCGCGGTGGGGGCGGCCGCACAGATACGCAGTATTTT. It is translated as CASSLGRGGGGRTDTQYF.

The chain links TRBV28 to TRBJ2-3, with TRBD2 matching over 7 bases. The CDR3 loop spans 16 amino acids. With 5 bases clipped from V and 4 bases from J, the junction kept 12 bases outside the gene matches. Looked up from germline, CDR1 is MDHEN and CDR2 is SYDVKM. The CDR3 bases are TGTGCCAGCAGTCAAGCGGGACCTTCGAGGGCAGATACGCAGTATTTT. Translated, it gives CASSQAGPSRADTQYF.